This T cell receptor (beta chain) was obtained from a study of T-cell memory formation after mild COVID-19. General study findings and limits: CD4+ contracting clones were mainly CM and EM; CD8+ ones, EMRA.

TCRdb re-derived calls from the 5' RACE reads in MiXCR, one entry per CDR3 protein. The table shows about 110,000 distinct CDR3 sequences, with roughly a sixth occurring only once. Germline V gene sequence: CDR1 DFQATT, CDR2 SNEGSKA (reference sequence). The CDR3 totals 14 residues. Trimming took off 6 bases at V and 6 bases at J, with 18 bases between the two ends. Turning to this clonotype: Its specificity is not known.

This chain links TRBV20-1 with TRBJ1-5; D gene uncertain. This clonotype was sampled from a man younger than 30 who had mild COVID-19 (a few samples of this study predate the infection). Cell type and time point are not known. The source material was PBMCs or a T cell subset sorted from them (not recorded which). DNA for the CDR3: TGCAGTGCGCAGTCGCCCAGGACGTCTCAGCCCCAGCATTTT. Protein: CSAQSPRTSQPQHF.